The 14 T cell receptor beta chains in this list originate from one sample, sequenced in a study of T cell changes during pregnancy in multiple sclerosis. Measured with immunoSEQ multiplex PCR; TCRdb has only the in-frame clones, and not every one. The sample lists roughly 50,000 clones, almost 95% seen once, with less than 0.3% in the top ten. Here the sequenced sample was CD4+ T cells from peripheral blood mononuclear cells, taken in the third trimester of pregnancy. The source of these receptors is a female donor with multiple sclerosis, enrolled in a pregnancy study.

The V call is TRBV27, the J call TRBJ2-7; 7 bases are shared with TRBD2. Germline trimming cut 6 bases from V and 2 bases from J; bases unmatched to any gene: 13. Germline lookup yields CDR1 MNHEY and CDR2 SMNVEV (reference sequence). This CDR3 contains 16 residues. The CDR3 loop is CASRVTPGRAPYEQYF. The CDR3 DNA follows: TGTGCCAGCAGGGTGACTCCAGGGAGGGCGCCCTACGAGCAGTACTTC.

CDR3 nucleotides: TGTGCCAGTAGTATCTCAGCGGGAGCCACAGATACGCAGTATTTT. Protein: CASSISAGATDTQYF. J is TRBJ2-3 and V is TRBV19, with 8 bases lining up with TRBD2. Germline values: CDR1 LNHDA, CDR2 SQIVND (reference sequence). V was clipped by 3 bases and J by 2 bases; unmatched bases: 4. The CDR3 length is 15 residues.

The chain carries TRBV2 and TRBJ2-7, with TRBD2 matching 8 bases. V shed 1 base, J shed 4 bases, and the junction held 3 bases outside the gene matches. The CDR3 consists of 14 residues. CDR1 is SNHLY, CDR2 FYNNEI, per germline. The DNA for the CDR3 is TGTGCCAGCAGTGAAGGCGGGAGGAGATACGAGCAGTACTTC. Its translation: CASSEGGRRYEQYF.

The J gene is TRBJ2-1, the V gene TRBV7-3, with TRBD2 matching over 10 bases. The CDR3 length is 15 residues. Germline CDR1 reads SGHTA; CDR2 reads FQGTGA. With V trimmed by 5 bases and J by 6 bases, 7 bases remained unmatched. The CDR3 loop reads CASSITSGTFNEQFF. In nucleotides, the CDR3 is TGTGCCAGCAGCATCACTAGCGGGACGTTCAATGAGCAGTTCTTC.

The chain carries TRBV7-7 and TRBJ1-3, with a possible D match to TRBD1 (5 bases). Germline CDR1 and CDR2: SSHAT and FNYEAQ (reference sequence). This CDR3 is built from 15 residues. Trimming cost V 2 bases and J 3 bases, with 11 bases left between them. CDR3 nucleotide sequence: TGTGCCAGCAGCTTAAATTCAGGGTTTGGAAACACCATATATTTT. This gives the protein CASSLNSGFGNTIYF.

The gene calls are TRBV2 and TRBJ2-5; 8 bases match TRBD2. The V segment lost 2 bases and the J segment 5 bases; nucleotides outside the gene matches: 7. Looked up from germline, CDR1 is SNHLY and CDR2 is FYNNEI. The CDR3 runs 15 residues. Here the CDR3 reads CASSELLAAGETQYF. The CDR3 bases are TGTGCCAGCAGTGAACTACTAGCGGCGGGGGAGACCCAGTACTTC.

J is TRBJ2-1 and V is TRBV28; 9 bases fit TRBD1. Germline V gene sequence: CDR1 MDHEN, CDR2 SYDVKM. The CDR3 spans 13 residues. The trim removed 4 bases at V and 6 bases at J, leaving 1 base unmatched. The CDR3 region is CASSYRGRNEQFF. For the CDR3, the DNA is TGTGCCAGCAGTTACAGGGGGCGCAATGAGCAGTTCTTC.

V is TRBV2 and J is TRBJ1-3; the match to TRBD1 covers 8 bases. Germline loops: CDR1 SNHLY, CDR2 FYNNEI. The V and J ends lost 7 bases and 2 bases, in that order; junction bases with no gene match: 4. The CDR3 contains 14 residues. The CDR3 bases are TGTGCCAGCAATACGGACAGGGCTGGAAACACCATATATTTT. Amino acids: CASNTDRAGNTIYF.

V usage is TRBV6-1 and J usage is TRBJ2-7; 7 nucleotides line up with TRBD1. The CDR3 is made up of 15 amino acids. Germline V CDR1 and CDR2: MNHNS, SASEGT. With 4 bases clipped from V and 0 bases from J, the junction kept 6 bases outside the gene matches. CDR3 nucleotides: TGTGCCAGCAGTGCGGGACAGTCAAGCTCCTACGAGCAGTACTTC. Protein sequence: CASSAGQSSSYEQYF.

In its sample, this clone was seen a few times. This sequence joins TRBV30 and TRBJ2-3; 16 bases agree with TRBD2. The CDR3 consists of 16 residues. The ends lost 8 bases at V and 3 bases at J; junction bases unmatched: 8. Germline V gives CDR1 GTSNPN, CDR2 SVGIG (reference sequence). CDR3 in DNA: TGTGCCGTGGGACTAGCGGGAGGGCTGGAGACAGATACGCAGTATTTT. As protein: CAVGLAGGLETDTQYF.

The chain links TRBV7-3 to TRBJ2-7, with 8 bases matching TRBD2. Looked up from germline, CDR1 is SGHTA and CDR2 is FQGTGA. Unmatched junction bases numbered 8, after V lost 5 bases and J lost 5 bases. This CDR3 spans 14 amino acids. DNA of the CDR3: TGTGCCAGCAGCCCCGCGGGAGGATGGAACGAGCAGTACTTC. It translates to CASSPAGGWNEQYF.

V and J are TRBV10-1 and TRBJ1-3; the D is unclear. V dropped 6 bases and J dropped 1 base, with 16 bases sitting between them. CDR1 and CDR2 (germline): WNHNN, SYGVQD (reference sequence). CDR3 length: 16 amino acids. CDR3 nucleotide sequence: TGCGCCAGCAGCGAGAAATTTTGCAGGTCTGGAAACACCATATATTTT. Translating it yields CASSEKFCRSGNTIYF.

The chain links TRBV4-1 to TRBJ1-1, with D hard to call. V shed 1 base and J shed 3 bases, with 12 bases lying between them. CDR3 length: 15 amino acids. CDR1 is MGHRA, CDR2 YSYEKL, per germline. CDR3 sequence: CASSQGTAWDTEAFF. The CDR3 DNA is TGCGCCAGCAGCCAAGGAACAGCCTGGGACACTGAAGCTTTCTTT.

This clone was found once. The rearrangement joins TRBV27 to TRBJ2-7; 7 bases match TRBD1. Germline CDR1 reads MNHEY; CDR2 reads SMNVEV (reference sequence). After removal of 5 bases from V and 4 bases from J, the junction contained 8 bases not matched to a gene. CDR3 size: 14 residues. CDR3 nucleotides: TGTGCCAGCAGTAAACCAGGGGGTTGGTACGAGCAGTACTTC. The encoded protein is CASSKPGGWYEQYF.